This T cell receptor (beta chain) was observed in a study of patients and donors after allogeneic stem cell transplantation. MiXCR, run by TCRdb on the RT-PCR reads, gives a single entry per CDR3 protein. The repertoire holds some 880,000 distinct CDR3 sequences, with roughly 17% as singletons. The sample holds a few counts of this clonotype. Sequences were obtained from blood, either unsorted or a sorted T cell fraction (not recorded which). This TCR derives from a human donor who was either an allogeneic HSCT recipient or a stem cell or donor lymphocyte infusion donor (not recorded which). It is not recorded whose cells these are; they may come from a transplant donor.

CDR3 in amino acids: CASSLDSTSSYEQYF. CDR3 DNA: TGCGCCAGCAGCCTGGACAGCACAAGCTCCTACGAGCAGTACTTC. This sequence joins TRBV5-1 and TRBJ2-7, with D maybe TRBD1 (6 bases). CDR3 length: 15 amino acids. Germline V gives CDR1 SGHRS, CDR2 YFSETQ. The V and J ends lost 4 bases and 0 bases respectively, with 14 bases between them.